This T cell receptor beta chain was sequenced for a study of CD8 T cells in ankylosing spondylitis. Study results and limitations: Roughly eight highly homologous variants made up a TCR beta motif that seemed to typify ankylosing spondylitis blood. It was reported that disease-linked clones were significantly enriched in matched ankylosing spondylitis synovial fluid. Certain motif variants had earlier been reported in reactive arthritis synovial fluid and blood. Disease-associated clones were CD8+ and fairly uncommon in peripheral blood.

Each TCR beta library was made by quantitative 5'-RACE that incorporated molecular barcodes. TCRdb recomputed calls from the 5' RACE reads with MiXCR, one row per CDR3 protein. The sample includes 700,000 or so distinct CDR3 sequences, around 19% seen only once; the top ten take 15% to 20%. This clonotype was detected only a few times. No antigen is known for it. V gave up 3 bases and J gave up 7 bases, with 12 bases separating them. Germline V lookup: CDR1 MGHDK, CDR2 SYGVNS. The CDR3 runs 13 residues. The rearrangement joins TRBV25-1 to TRBJ1-2; possibly TRBD1 for D (5 bases). The clonotype originates from a male donor with ankylosing spondylitis. Sequenced input: blood, either unsorted or a sorted T cell fraction (not recorded which). The CDR3 bases are TGTGCCAGCAGTGACCTCAGGGAATCTGGCTACACCTTC. Translating it yields CASSDLRESGYTF.